This passage covers 24 T cell receptor beta chains from one sample sequenced in a study of blood T cell repertoires in COVID-19. Profiling relied on immunoSEQ multiplex PCR, and the TCRdb table lists in-frame clones only, not all of them. The profile shows 70,000 to 95,000 clones, more than 90% of them singletons. The material sequenced was peripheral blood. These receptors came from a human donor with active COVID-19. The donor label of this sample is uncertain.

The chain employs TRBV19 and TRBJ1-6; TRBD1 agrees at 10 bases. The CDR3 spans 15 residues. CDR1 and CDR2 from the germline V gene are LNHDA and SQIVND (reference sequence). With V trimmed by 5 bases and J by 9 bases, 7 bases remained unmatched. DNA of the CDR3: TGTGCCAGTAGTCCTAGGACAGGGGGGGGTTCACCCCTCCACTTT. It specifies CASSPRTGGGSPLHF.

The chain recombines TRBV12-3 or TRBV12-4 with TRBJ2-7; tentatively, D is TRBD2 (6 bases). CDR3 length: 13 residues. The ends were cut back, 6 bases at V and 0 bases at J, with 9 bases in the middle. DNA for the CDR3: TGTGCCAGCAGGGGGGGTAGCTCCTACGAGCAGTACTTC. Amino acids: CASRGGSSYEQYF.

This chain uses TRBV21-1 with TRBJ1-2. TRBV21-1 constitutes a pseudogene. The CDR3 totals 14 residues. CDR3 sequence (DNA): TGTGCCAGCGGCCGGGGGCGGGGGGCCAGTGGCTACACCTTC. Its translation is CASGRGRGASGYTF.

This clone was found once. The chain is built from TRBV29-1 and TRBJ2-5, with D possibly TRBD2 on 7 matching bases. The CDR3 extends over 16 amino acids. The V gene lost 2 bases and the J gene lost 2 bases, with 18 bases spanning the gap. The germline gives CDR1 SQVTM, CDR2 ANQGSEA. The CDR3 coding sequence is TGCAGCGTTGAACGGGGGGCGACAGGCCTACAAGAGACCCAGTACTTC. Its translation is CSVERGATGLQETQYF. The full variable domain, with the rest looked up from reference TRBV29-1 and TRBJ2-5, is SAVISQKPSRDICQRGTSLTIQCQVDSQVTMMFWYRQQPGQSLTLIATANQGSEATYESGFVIDKFPISRPNLTFSTLTVSNMSPEDSSIYLCSVERGATGLQETQYFGPGTRLLVL.

The chain joins TRBV7-8 to TRBJ1-1; the match to TRBD1 covers 8 bases. The CDR3 loop spans 14 amino acids. V lost 5 bases to trimming and J lost 7 bases; unmatched junction nucleotides: 9. Germline V gene sequence: CDR1 SGHVS, CDR2 FQNEAQ. The CDR3 here is CASSMTGATIEAFF. CDR3 nucleotides: TGTGCCAGCAGCATGACAGGGGCTACGATTGAAGCTTTCTTT.

V usage is TRBV5-1 and J usage is TRBJ2-7, with TRBD1 matching over 8 bases. The CDR3 runs to 15 residues. Germline CDR1 is SGHRS and CDR2 is YFSETQ. Trimming removed 0 bases from V and 3 bases from J; junction bases left unmatched: 5. CDR3 in amino acids: CASSLVWTGNYEQYF. Here the CDR3 DNA reads TGCGCCAGCAGCTTGGTTTGGACAGGGAACTACGAGCAGTACTTC.

The chain combines TRBV5-1 with TRBJ2-7, with 9 bases that match TRBD1. The CDR3 consists of 15 residues. V trimming: 4 bases; J trimming: 1 base; junction bases outside the gene matches: 6. CDR1 and CDR2 (germline): SGHRS, YFSETQ. CDR3: CASSPTGTGSYEQYF. The CDR3 DNA reads TGCGCCAGCAGCCCCACCGGGACAGGGTCCTACGAGCAGTACTTC.

The chain couples TRBV6-5 to TRBJ1-1, with D tentatively TRBD1 (6 bases). CDR3 length: 13 residues. Deletions cut 8 bases from V and 1 base from J, with 11 bases between. The germline gives CDR1 MNHEY, CDR2 SVGAGI. CDR3 coding DNA: TGTGCCAGCCACAGGGTTCAGAACACTGAAGCTTTCTTT. Its protein product is CASHRVQNTEAFF.

V gene TRBV27 combines with J gene TRBJ2-5; perhaps TRBD1 as D (5 bases). The CDR3 sequence is 15 residues long. CDR1 is MNHEY and CDR2 is SMNVEV in the germline V gene (reference sequence). V was pared by 2 bases and J by 1 base, with 11 bases between. The DNA for the CDR3 is TGTGCCAGCAGTTTAGGGGCTGGGTCCCAAGAGACCCAGTACTTC. Protein: CASSLGAGSQETQYF.

The chain has TRBV9 and TRBJ1-1, with unresolved D. Trimming removed 2 bases at V and 1 base at J, with 12 bases between. This CDR3 region has 15 residues. CDR1 SGDLS and CDR2 YYNGEE come from the germline V gene. CDR3 DNA: TGTGCCAGCAGCGTTGCGCCAGGAGGGAACACTGAAGCTTTCTTT. Translation: CASSVAPGGNTEAFF.

The chain recombines TRBV11-2 with TRBJ2-3, with a tentative D call TRBD1 (8 bases). Germline values: CDR1 SGHAT, CDR2 FQNNGV. V lost 6 bases and J 0 bases, leaving 16 bases between the germline ends. This CDR3 is 16 amino acids long. The CDR3 bases are TGTGCCAGCAGGCAAACAGGGGGACTAAGCACAGATACGCAGTATTTT. Amino acids: CASRQTGGLSTDTQYF.

The gene calls are TRBV29-1 and TRBJ2-7, with 10 bases aligning to TRBD1. Germline-derived CDR1 and CDR2 are SQVTM and ANQGSEA. CDR3 length equals 12 residues. After removal of 7 bases from V and 3 bases from J, the junction contained 3 bases not matched to a gene. The DNA of the CDR3 is TGCAGCGCGGGGGACAGGGGCTACGAGCAGTACTTC. It translates to CSAGDRGYEQYF.

This chain joins TRBV5-1 and TRBJ2-3; 10 bases agree with TRBD2. Germline loops: CDR1 SGHRS, CDR2 YFSETQ. V was clipped by 4 bases and J by 6 bases; unmatched bases: 8. The CDR3 has 15 residues. The CDR3 spells CASSVVAGGSDTQYF. The CDR3 DNA sequence: TGCGCCAGCAGCGTAGTAGCGGGGGGTTCGGATACGCAGTATTTT.

The chain carries TRBV18 and TRBJ1-1; D is unresolved. CDR3 length: 16 amino acids. Deletions cut 3 bases from V and 1 base from J, with 15 bases between. CDR1 KGHSH and CDR2 LQKENI come from the germline V gene. In nucleotides, the CDR3 is TGTGCCAGCTCACCTAGCGGGCGGGGAAGGAACACTGAAGCTTTCTTT. Amino acids: CASSPSGRGRNTEAFF.

This chain joins TRBV3-1 (or the pseudogene TRBV3-2) and TRBJ1-2; weak D call: TRBD1 (5 bases). This CDR3 has 14 residues. In germline, CDR1 is LGHDT, CDR2 YNNKEL (reference sequence). V shed 7 bases and J shed 0 bases, with 12 bases lying between them. This CDR3 is CASTPRAPNYGYTF. In DNA form, the CDR3 reads TGTGCCAGCACCCCCAGGGCGCCTAACTATGGCTACACCTTC.

This chain links TRBV18 with TRBJ1-5; 9 bases are shared with TRBD1. Germline CDR1 is KGHSH and CDR2 is LQKENI. J lost 6 bases, V lost 4 bases, and 4 bases had no gene match. This CDR3 has 14 amino acids. CDR3 in amino acids: CASSRQGVTQPQHF. As DNA, the CDR3 is TGTGCCAGCTCACGACAGGGGGTGACTCAGCCCCAGCATTTT.

Written as DNA, the CDR3 is TGTGCCAGCAGCTTAAGGTCAGGCGAGCAGTACTTC. Translation: CASSLRSGEQYF. V is TRBV7-9 and J is TRBJ2-7, with D uncertain. The CDR3 consists of 12 residues. The ends were cut back, 2 bases at V and 6 bases at J, with 8 bases in the middle. CDR1 is SEHNR and CDR2 is FQNEAQ in the germline V gene (reference sequence).

V and J are TRBV4-1 and TRBJ2-6, with 9 bases lining up with TRBD1. The germline V gene encodes CDR1 MGHRA and CDR2 YSYEKL. The ends lost 4 bases at V and 2 bases at J; junction bases unmatched: 9. The CDR3 is 18 residues long. CDR3 in amino acids: CASSLRPGQGTGANVLTF. CDR3 DNA sequence: TGCGCCAGCAGCCTACGCCCGGGACAGGGAACTGGGGCCAACGTCCTGACTTTC.

The chain combines TRBV5-1 with TRBJ1-2; D not resolved. Germline V gene lookup returns CDR1 SGHRS and CDR2 YFSETQ. V lost 1 base and J 4 bases, leaving 14 bases between the germline ends. This CDR3 is 15 amino acids long. The CDR3 region has the DNA TGCGCCAGCAGCTTGAGAGGGCAGCCGAGCTATGGCTACACCTTC. Encoded protein: CASSLRGQPSYGYTF.

The V and J genes are TRBV5-8 and TRBJ2-3; possible D gene TRBD1, 5 bases. V was pared by 8 bases and J by 0 bases, with 16 bases between. The length of the CDR3 is 15 residues. Germline V gene sequence: CDR1 SGHTS, CDR2 YDEGEE. The CDR3 coding sequence is TGTGCCAGTAGTTTAGCAGGGTTGAGCACAGATACGCAGTATTTT. Translated: CASSLAGLSTDTQYF.

The chain uses TRBV2 and TRBJ1-1; TRBD1 aligns across 11 bases. V lost 6 bases, J lost 0 bases, and 12 bases stayed unmatched. Germline values: CDR1 SNHLY, CDR2 FYNNEI. CDR3 length: 18 residues. For the CDR3, the DNA is TGTGCCAGCAGAAGACGGACAGGGGGCGATAGTTTGAACACTGAAGCTTTCTTT. Amino acid sequence: CASRRRTGGDSLNTEAFF.

The rearrangement joins TRBV7-2 to TRBJ1-3; D is perhaps TRBD1 (5 bases). CDR3 length: 14 amino acids. Germline V gene data show CDR1 as SGHTA and CDR2 as FQGNSA. Trimming took 5 bases from V and 4 from J, leaving 12 bases between them. CDR3 DNA sequence: TGTGCCAGCAGCCGGGGGGGGGTCGGAAACACCATATATTTT. Translated: CASSRGGVGNTIYF.

The chain couples TRBV9 to TRBJ2-2, with TRBD1 matching 8 bases. Germline V gene lookup returns CDR1 SGDLS and CDR2 YYNGEE. V trimming: 5 bases; J trimming: 1 base; junction bases outside the gene matches: 4. The CDR3 contains 15 residues. CDR3 coding DNA: TGTGCCAGCAGAGACGGGACAGGGAACACCGGGGAGCTGTTTTTT. Protein product: CASRDGTGNTGELFF.

V usage is TRBV10-3 and J usage is TRBJ2-3, with D possibly matching TRBD2 (6 bases). V was shortened by 0 bases and J by 0 bases, with 10 bases between the two germline ends. The CDR3 consists of 16 residues. Germline V lookup: CDR1 ENHRY, CDR2 SYGVKD. The CDR3 protein is CAISESAGLSTDTQYF. CDR3 nucleotide sequence: TGTGCCATCAGTGAGTCTGCGGGGCTAAGCACAGATACGCAGTATTTT.